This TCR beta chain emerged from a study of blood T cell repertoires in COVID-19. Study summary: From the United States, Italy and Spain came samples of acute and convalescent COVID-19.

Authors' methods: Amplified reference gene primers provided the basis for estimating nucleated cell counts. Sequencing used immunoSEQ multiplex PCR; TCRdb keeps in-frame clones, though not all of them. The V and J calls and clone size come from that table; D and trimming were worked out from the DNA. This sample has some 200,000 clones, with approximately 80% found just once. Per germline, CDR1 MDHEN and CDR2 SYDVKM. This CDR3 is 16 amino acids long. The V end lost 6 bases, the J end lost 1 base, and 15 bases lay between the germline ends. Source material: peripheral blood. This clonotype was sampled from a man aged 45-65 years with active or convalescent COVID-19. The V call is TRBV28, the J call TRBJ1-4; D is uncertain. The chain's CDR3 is CASSWSGGGTNEKLFF. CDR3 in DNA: TGTGCCAGCAGCTGGAGCGGCGGAGGAACTAATGAAAAACTGTTTTTT.